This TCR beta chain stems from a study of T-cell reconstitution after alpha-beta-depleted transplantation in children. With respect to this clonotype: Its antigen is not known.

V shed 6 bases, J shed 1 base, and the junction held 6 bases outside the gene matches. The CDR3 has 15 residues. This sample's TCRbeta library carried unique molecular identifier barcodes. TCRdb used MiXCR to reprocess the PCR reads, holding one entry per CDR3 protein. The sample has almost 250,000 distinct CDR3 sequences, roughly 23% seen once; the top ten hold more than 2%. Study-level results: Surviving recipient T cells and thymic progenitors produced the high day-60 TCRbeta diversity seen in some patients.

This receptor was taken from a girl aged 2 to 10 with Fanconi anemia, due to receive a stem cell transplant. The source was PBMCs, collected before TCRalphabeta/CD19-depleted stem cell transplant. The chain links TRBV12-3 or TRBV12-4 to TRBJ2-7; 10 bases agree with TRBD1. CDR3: CASRVDRGRSYEQYF. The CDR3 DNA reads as TGTGCCAGCAGAGTCGACAGGGGGCGTTCCTACGAGCAGTACTTC.